This TCR beta chain originates from a study of patients and donors after allogeneic stem cell transplantation. V dropped 9 bases and J dropped 4 bases, with 17 bases sitting between them. The CDR3 loop spans 14 amino acids. TCRdb re-called the RT-PCR reads through MiXCR, storing one row per CDR3 protein. There are a few hundred thousand distinct CDR3 sequences in the sample; around two fifths occur only once, and around 10% lies in the top ten. The specimen was blood, either unsorted or a sorted T cell fraction (not recorded which). The chain couples TRBV12-3 or TRBV12-4 to TRBJ2-3; possible D gene TRBD2, 5 bases. The sequence was collected from a human donor who was either an allogeneic HSCT recipient or a stem cell or donor lymphocyte infusion donor (not recorded which). It is not recorded whose cells these are; they may come from a transplant donor. The CDR3 region is CASDLDNGADTQYF. CDR3 DNA sequence: TGTGCCAGTGACCTAGACAACGGGGCAGATACGCAGTATTTT.